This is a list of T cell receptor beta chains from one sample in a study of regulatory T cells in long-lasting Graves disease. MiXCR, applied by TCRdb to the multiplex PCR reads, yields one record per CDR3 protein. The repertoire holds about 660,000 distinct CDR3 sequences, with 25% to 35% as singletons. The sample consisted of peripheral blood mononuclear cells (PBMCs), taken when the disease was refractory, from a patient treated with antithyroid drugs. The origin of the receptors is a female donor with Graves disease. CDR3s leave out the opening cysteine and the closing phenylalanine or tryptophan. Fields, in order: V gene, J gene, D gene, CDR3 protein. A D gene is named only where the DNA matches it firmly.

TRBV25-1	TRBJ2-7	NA	ASTPSPQGYEQY
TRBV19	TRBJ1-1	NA	ASRLGWGTEAF
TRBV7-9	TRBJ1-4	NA	ASSLPRPEKLF
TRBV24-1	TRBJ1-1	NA	ATSDRFSTEAF
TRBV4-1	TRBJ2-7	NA	ASSQVPNTNYEQY
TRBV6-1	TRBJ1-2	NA	ASSERGSVGYGYA
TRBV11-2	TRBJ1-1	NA	ASSSVLGEAF
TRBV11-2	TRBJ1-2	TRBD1	ASSFRDRVGYT
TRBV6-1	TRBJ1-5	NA	ASSERYQPQH
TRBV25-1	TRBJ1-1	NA	ASSALKNTEAF
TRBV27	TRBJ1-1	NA	ASRPLGGTEAF
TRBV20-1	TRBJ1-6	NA	SARPSDNSPLH
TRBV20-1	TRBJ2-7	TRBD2	SASGLAGNYEQY
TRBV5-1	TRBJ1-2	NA	ASSPTGAGSNYGYT
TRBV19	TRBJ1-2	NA	ATGDYGYT